These T cell receptor beta chains were read from a single sample in a study of T-cell reconstitution after alpha-beta-depleted transplantation in children. TCRdb reprocessed the PCR reads with MiXCR, giving one entry per CDR3 protein. The profile shows 450,000 to 550,000 distinct CDR3 sequences, around 10% of them singletons. Sequences were derived from PBMCs, mostly from graft donor cells, sampled 180 days after TCRalphabeta/CD19-depleted stem cell transplant. These receptors were taken from a female patient aged 2 to 10 who had a stem cell transplant for aplastic anemia, so the T cells may come from the graft donor. CDR3s leave out the opening cysteine and the closing phenylalanine or tryptophan.

j_gene	v_gene	CDR3aa
TRBJ1-4	TRBV24-1	ATSGTGGADEKLF
TRBJ2-1	TRBV27	ASSFRWERNEQF
TRBJ2-2	TRBV25-1	ASSELGNTGELF
TRBJ2-2	TRBV7-2	ASSFKSGTVGELF
TRBJ1-3	TRBV29-1	SVAQSTGGNTIY
TRBJ1-5	TRBV10-3	AIRPDGDLQPQH
TRBJ2-7	TRBV20-1	SARVLAGMTYEQY
TRBJ1-2	TRBV7-9	ASSSTEYYGYT
TRBJ2-7	TRBV15	ATSSGTGNLYEQY
TRBJ2-5	TRBV9	ASGRDNQETQY
TRBJ2-4	TRBV21-1	ATGVGEGAKNIQY
TRBJ2-2	TRBV12-3/TRBV12-4	ASSFIAASGRLHTGELF
TRBJ1-1	TRBV27	ASSIPDGEAF
TRBJ2-6	TRBV5-1	ASSLEPGTSGANVLT
TRBJ1-2	TRBV29-1	SVSIGQANYGYT
TRBJ2-5	TRBV28	ASSSPRETQY
TRBJ2-1	TRBV24-1	ATSDYGLAGGPNEQF
TRBJ2-2	TRBV24-1	ATSGGLAANTGELF
TRBJ2-7	TRBV27	ASRKRGGRTRNYEQY
TRBJ2-3	TRBV6-1	ASTTSYTTDTQY